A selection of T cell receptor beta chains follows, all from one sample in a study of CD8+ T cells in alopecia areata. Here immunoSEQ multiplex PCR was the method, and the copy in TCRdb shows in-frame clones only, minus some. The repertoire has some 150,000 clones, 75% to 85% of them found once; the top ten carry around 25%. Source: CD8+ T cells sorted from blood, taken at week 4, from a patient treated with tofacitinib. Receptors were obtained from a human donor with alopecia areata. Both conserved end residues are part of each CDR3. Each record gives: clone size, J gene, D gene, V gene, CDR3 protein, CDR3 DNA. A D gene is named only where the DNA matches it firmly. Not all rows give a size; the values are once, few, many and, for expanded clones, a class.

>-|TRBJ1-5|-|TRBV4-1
CASSLGGTSNQPQHF
TGCGCCAGCAGCCTGGGAGGGACGAGCAATCAGCCCCAGCATTTT
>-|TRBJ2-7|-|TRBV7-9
CASTNGSLEQYF
TGTGCCAGCACCAACGGGTCGCTTGAGCAGTACTTC
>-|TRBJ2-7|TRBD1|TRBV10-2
CASRTGGGHYEQYF
TGCGCCAGCAGGACAGGGGGAGGCCACTACGAGCAGTACTTC
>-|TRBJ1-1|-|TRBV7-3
CASSLDGLNTEAFF
TGTGCCAGCAGCTTAGACGGCTTAAACACTGAAGCTTTCTTT
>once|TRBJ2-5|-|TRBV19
CASSEGVGQETQYF
TGTGCCAGTAGTGAAGGGGTAGGTCAAGAGACCCAGTACTTC
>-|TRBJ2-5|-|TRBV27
CASTYRETQYF
TGTGCCAGCACCTACCGAGAGACCCAGTACTTC
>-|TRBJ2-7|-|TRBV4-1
CASSQVGAYEQYF
TGCGCCAGCAGCCAAGTCGGGGCCTACGAGCAGTACTTC
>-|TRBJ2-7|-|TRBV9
CASSVGGETYEQYF
TGTGCCAGCAGCGTCGGCGGGGAAACCTACGAGCAGTACTTC
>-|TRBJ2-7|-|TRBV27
CAARPEGGHDEQYF
TGTGCCGCGCGCCCTGAGGGGGGCCATGACGAGCAGTACTTC
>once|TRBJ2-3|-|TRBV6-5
CASRRRSTDTQYF
TGTGCCAGCAGGCGGAGGTCCACAGATACGCAGTATTTT
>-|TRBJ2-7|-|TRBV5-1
CASSPGGERVEQYF
TGCGCCAGCAGCCCCGGAGGGGAGAGGGTCGAGCAGTACTTC
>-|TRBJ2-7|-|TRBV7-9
CASSHRDRLSYEQYF
TGTGCCAGCAGCCACCGGGACCGACTCTCCTACGAGCAGTACTTC
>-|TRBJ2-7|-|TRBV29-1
CSVEGDPYEQYF
TGCAGCGTTGAAGGGGACCCCTACGAGCAGTACTTC
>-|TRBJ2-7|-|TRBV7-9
CASSFAGSMGEQYF
TGTGCCAGCAGCTTTGCAGGGTCGATGGGCGAGCAGTACTTC
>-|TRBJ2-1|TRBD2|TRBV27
CASSLLAGGYNEQFF
TGTGCCAGCAGTTTACTAGCGGGGGGTTACAATGAGCAGTTCTTC
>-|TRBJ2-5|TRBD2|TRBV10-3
CAISEAGRVLETQYF
TGTGCCATCAGTGAGGCAGGGAGGGTTTTGGAGACCCAGTACTTC
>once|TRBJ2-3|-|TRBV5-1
CASSLVQFTDTQYF
TGCGCCAGCAGCTTGGTCCAGTTCACAGATACGCAGTATTTT
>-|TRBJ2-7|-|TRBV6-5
CASSYSSGLAYEQYF
TGTGCCAGCAGTTACTCGTCTGGGCTAGCATACGAGCAGTACTTC
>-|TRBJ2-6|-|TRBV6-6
CASSISSLDGANVLTF
TGTGCCAGCAGCATATCCTCCCTGGATGGGGCCAACGTCCTGACTTTC
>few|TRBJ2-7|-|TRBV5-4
CASSHSGTVSYEQYF
TGTGCCAGCAGCCACTCCGGGACGGTGTCCTACGAGCAGTACTTC
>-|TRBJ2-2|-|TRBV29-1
CSGWSNTGELFF
TGCAGCGGTTGGTCGAACACCGGGGAGCTGTTTTTT
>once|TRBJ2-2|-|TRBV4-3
CASSQDLADTTGELFF
TGCGCCAGCAGCCAAGATCTGGCTGATACTACCGGGGAGCTGTTTTTT
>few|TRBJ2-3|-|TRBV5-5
CASSRPIHGRGTDTQYF
TGTGCCAGCAGCCGTCCTATACATGGTAGGGGCACAGATACGCAGTATTTT
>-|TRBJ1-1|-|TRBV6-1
CASSEVEAFF
TGTGCCAGCAGTGAGGTGGAGGCTTTCTTT
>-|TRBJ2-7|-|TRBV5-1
CASSLGVDDEQYF
TGCGCCAGCAGCTTGGGTGTGGACGACGAGCAGTACTTC